The entry below describes one TCR beta chain. The antigen remains undetermined. Researchers ran the PCR with 60 Vbeta and 13 Jbeta primers. Generated by immunoSEQ multiplex PCR, the TCRdb table keeps only in-frame clones and is missing some. The sample holds approximately 200,000 clones, roughly four fifths seen once. This sample is part of a study of cytomegalovirus exposure and HLA in healthy donors. Study-wide results and limits: Analyses of presence/absence relied on an assumption of roughly uniform sequencing depth across donors.

Trimming shortened V by 1 base and J by 4 bases, and 13 bases separated the two germline ends. CDR3 length: 15 amino acids. Germline assignment: CDR1 MGHRA and CDR2 YSYEKL. This chain joins TRBV4-1 and TRBJ1-1; D call uncertain. Sequences were obtained from PBMCs. The receptor was isolated from a young man in good health and CMV-seronegative. CDR3 coding DNA: TGCGCCAGCAGCCAAGTTGAGGGTGTCGGCACTGAAGCTTTCTTT. Encoded protein: CASSQVEGVGTEAFF.